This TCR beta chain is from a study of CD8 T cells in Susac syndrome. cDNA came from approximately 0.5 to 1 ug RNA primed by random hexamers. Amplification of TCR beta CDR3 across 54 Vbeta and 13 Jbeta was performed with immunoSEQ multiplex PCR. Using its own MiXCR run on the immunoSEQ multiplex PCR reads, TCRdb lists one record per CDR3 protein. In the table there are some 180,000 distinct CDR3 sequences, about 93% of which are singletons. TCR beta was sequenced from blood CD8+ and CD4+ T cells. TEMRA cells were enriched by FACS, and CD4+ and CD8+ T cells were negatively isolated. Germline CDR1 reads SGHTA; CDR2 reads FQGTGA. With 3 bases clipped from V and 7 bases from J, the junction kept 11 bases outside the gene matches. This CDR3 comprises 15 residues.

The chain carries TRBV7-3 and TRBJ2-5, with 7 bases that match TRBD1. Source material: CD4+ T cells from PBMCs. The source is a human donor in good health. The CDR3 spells CASSFGQAASGTQYF. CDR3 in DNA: TGTGCCAGCAGCTTCGGACAGGCGGCCTCGGGGACCCAGTACTTC.